These 18 T cell receptor beta chains share one sample of origin, sequenced in a study of control samples from healthy donors and cancer patients (dated by TCRdb to 2018 to 2021). Library creation used the immunoSEQ multiplex PCR assay. As stored in TCRdb, this immuneACCESS dataset retains in-frame rearrangements with V and J assigned. A fraction of the clones does not appear; measured against another copy, unresolved V genes explain less than half of the discrepancy, and the remainder lacks a known reason. For this sample the table gives more than 95,000 clones, of which around four fifths were detected only once. Over 10% of the sample rests with the top ten. The sequencing input was blood. All receptors come from a woman in her 50s in good health.

The CDR3 region is CATSDWDTEAFF. The CDR3 DNA reads TGTGCCACCAGTGACTGGGACACTGAAGCTTTCTTT. The V call is TRBV24-1, the J call TRBJ1-1; unclear D gene. The CDR3 covers 12 residues. In germline, CDR1 is KGHDR, CDR2 SFDVKD. The V end lost 4 bases, the J end lost 3 bases, and 5 bases lay between the germline ends.

This chain joins TRBV5-1 and TRBJ2-1, with 11 bases that match TRBD1. This CDR3 comprises 17 residues. V shed 1 base, J shed 7 bases, and the junction held 10 bases outside the gene matches. Germline lookup yields CDR1 SGHRS and CDR2 YFSETQ. In nucleotides, the CDR3 is TGCGCCAGCAGCTTGTGGGGCGGACAGGGGGCTCGGAATGAGCAGTTCTTC. Protein: CASSLWGGQGARNEQFF.

The V gene is TRBV19, the J gene TRBJ1-1; D possibly corresponds to TRBD1 (5 bases). This CDR3 is built from 13 residues. The V gene lost 6 bases and the J gene lost 5 bases, with 13 bases spanning the gap. From germline, CDR1 is LNHDA and CDR2 SQIVND (reference sequence). The CDR3 DNA follows: TGTGCCAGTAGCCCAGTGGGGGGGACTGAAGCTTTCTTT. This gives the protein CASSPVGGTEAFF.

The V call is TRBV5-4, the J call TRBJ2-7, with D unresolved. The CDR3 extends over 15 amino acids. Germline values: CDR1 SGHNT, CDR2 YYREEE (reference sequence). V was shortened by 2 bases and J by 2 bases, with 14 bases between the two germline ends. CDR3 nucleotides: TGTGCCAGCAGCTTAACTGTCACGACCCCCTACGAGCAGTACTTC. It encodes CASSLTVTTPYEQYF.

This chain joins TRBV29-1 and TRBJ2-1, with D perhaps matching TRBD1 or TRBD2 (5 bases each). The V gene's germline CDR1 is SQVTM and CDR2 ANQGSEA. Deletions cut 4 bases from V and 7 bases from J, with 17 bases between. The length of the CDR3 is 14 residues. This chain's CDR3 is CSVVWAGSSNEQFF. DNA for the CDR3: TGCAGCGTTGTGTGGGCAGGGAGTTCGAATGAGCAGTTCTTC.

This clone was observed once. The chain has TRBV6-5 and TRBJ2-3; D not certain. This CDR3 has 14 residues. From germline, CDR1 is MNHEY and CDR2 SVGAGI. The V gene lost 2 bases and the J gene lost 2 bases, with 8 bases spanning the gap. CDR3 sequence: CASSYRSLTDTQYF. The CDR3 DNA reads TGTGCCAGCAGTTACAGGAGCCTCACAGATACGCAGTATTTT.

The chain carries TRBV20-1 and TRBJ2-5; 10 bases agree with TRBD2. This CDR3 is built from 15 residues. The trim removed 3 bases at V and 2 bases at J, leaving 6 bases unmatched. From germline, CDR1 is DFQATT and CDR2 SNEGSKA (reference sequence). The CDR3 loop is CSASASGGRQETQYF. CDR3 sequence (DNA): TGCAGTGCTAGTGCTAGCGGGGGCCGGCAAGAGACCCAGTACTTC.

The chain links TRBV20-1 to TRBJ1-2; unclear D gene. CDR1 DFQATT and CDR2 SNEGSKA come from the germline V gene (reference sequence). CDR3 size: 11 residues. The V end was cut by 3 bases, the J end by 7 bases, with 9 bases between. CDR3 DNA sequence: TGCAGTGCTAGGAAAGGGCTTGGCTACACCTTC. Its protein product is CSARKGLGYTF.

The CDR3 region is CASSLVDRGNYEQYF. In DNA form, the CDR3 reads TGCGCCAGCAGCTTGGTGGACAGGGGGAATTACGAGCAGTACTTC. V is TRBV5-1 and J is TRBJ2-7; 10 bases map to TRBD1. CDR1 is SGHRS and CDR2 is YFSETQ in the germline V gene. CDR3 length: 15 amino acids. V trimming: 0 bases; J trimming: 4 bases; junction bases outside the gene matches: 4.

The chain recombines TRBV11-3 with TRBJ2-2; 10 positions match TRBD1. The length of the CDR3 is 17 residues. Trimming removed 4 bases from V and 6 bases from J; junction bases left unmatched: 11. The germline gives CDR1 SGHNT, CDR2 YENEEA. CDR3 in DNA: TGTGCCAGCAGCTCTACTTGGACAGGGGGAAGACCCGGGGAGCTGTTTTTT. The encoded protein is CASSSTWTGGRPGELFF.

The rearrangement joins TRBV30 to TRBJ1-3; D remains unclear. The germline CDR1 and CDR2 sequences are GTSNPN and SVGIG (reference sequence). CDR3 size: 14 residues. V was shortened by 2 bases and J by 0 bases, with 8 bases between the two germline ends. This CDR3 is CAWSYSISGNTIYF. The CDR3 DNA reads as TGTGCCTGGAGTTACAGCATCTCTGGAAACACCATATATTTT.

As to this clone: At the DNA level, this CDR3 is encoded by other sequences in the same sample as well. This rearrangement joins TRBV11-3 to TRBJ2-7; D gene unclear. Trimming pared 0 bases from V and 1 base from J, leaving 10 bases between. The length of the CDR3 is 15 residues. CDR1 is SGHNT, CDR2 YENEEA, per germline. CDR3 nucleotide sequence: TGTGCCAGCAGCTTAGATAGTTCGGGTTCCTACGAGCAGTACTTC. This gives the protein CASSLDSSGSYEQYF.

This clone was seen more than once but under ten times. The chain employs TRBV2 and TRBJ1-4; D unclear. CDR3 size: 13 residues. Germline CDR1 SNHLY, CDR2 FYNNEI. V gave up 9 bases and J gave up 2 bases, with 10 bases separating them. The CDR3 here is CASSGLTNEKLFF. The CDR3 nucleotides are TGTGCCAGTAGCGGGTTGACTAATGAAAAACTGTTTTTT.

The chain uses TRBV7-2 and TRBJ2-1; 13 bases fit TRBD2. This CDR3 region has 17 residues. The ends lost 7 bases at V and 7 bases at J; junction bases unmatched: 13. CDR1 and CDR2 (germline): SGHTA, FQGNSA. The CDR3 sequence: CASTGTSGIPRGNEQFF. In DNA form, the CDR3 reads TGTGCCAGCACCGGGACTAGCGGGATTCCCCGGGGGAATGAGCAGTTCTTC. The full variable domain, completed using reference TRBV7-2 and TRBJ2-1, is GAGVSQSPSNKVTEKGKDVELRCDPISGHTALYWYRQSLGQGLEFLIYFQGNSAPDKSGLPSDRFSAERTGGSVSTLTIQRTQQEDSAVYLCASTGTSGIPRGNEQFFGPGTRLTVL.

CDR3 protein: CASSPRGRGGNQPQHF. The DNA for the CDR3 is TGTGCCAGCAGCCCCAGGGGGCGGGGGGGGAATCAGCCCCAGCATTTT. The chain has TRBV28 and TRBJ1-5, with 8 bases that match TRBD1. Germline trimming cut 6 bases from V and 4 bases from J; bases unmatched to any gene: 11. The CDR3 has 16 residues. Germline-derived CDR1 and CDR2 are MDHEN and SYDVKM.

This chain joins TRBV7-2 and TRBJ1-4; possible D gene TRBD1, 5 bases. CDR1 and CDR2 from the germline V gene are SGHTA and FQGNSA. The CDR3 consists of 15 residues. V was pared by 1 base and J by 2 bases, with 8 bases between. CDR3 in amino acids: CASSLGGGTNEKLFF. The CDR3 DNA reads TGTGCCAGCAGCTTAGGGGGCGGCACTAATGAAAAACTGTTTTTT. Complete variable domain (other parts from reference TRBV7-2 and TRBJ1-4): GAGVSQSPSNKVTEKGKDVELRCDPISGHTALYWYRQSLGQGLEFLIYFQGNSAPDKSGLPSDRFSAERTGGSVSTLTIQRTQQEDSAVYLCASSLGGGTNEKLFFGSGTQLSVL.

CDR3: CASSRAGTGKGYGYTF. The CDR3 DNA is TGTGCCAGCAGTCGAGCCGGGACAGGGAAGGGGTATGGCTACACCTTC. The rearrangement joins TRBV28 to TRBJ1-2, with 9 bases lining up with TRBD1. J was trimmed by 5 bases and V by 5 bases; bases with no gene match: 12. Germline CDR1 reads MDHEN; CDR2 reads SYDVKM. The CDR3 extends over 16 amino acids.

The chain uses TRBV7-2 and TRBJ1-5; TRBD1 is a possible D gene (6 bases). Germline V gene lookup returns CDR1 SGHTA and CDR2 FQGNSA. The CDR3 runs 14 residues. V lost 2 bases and J 6 bases, leaving 11 bases between the germline ends. CDR3 sequence reads: CASSLLAGVQPQHF. CDR3 in DNA: TGTGCCAGCAGCTTATTGGCAGGGGTTCAGCCCCAGCATTTT. Full variable domain (outside the CDR3, taken from reference TRBV7-2 and TRBJ1-5): GAGVSQSPSNKVTEKGKDVELRCDPISGHTALYWYRQSLGQGLEFLIYFQGNSAPDKSGLPSDRFSAERTGGSVSTLTIQRTQQEDSAVYLCASSLLAGVQPQHFGDGTRLSIL.